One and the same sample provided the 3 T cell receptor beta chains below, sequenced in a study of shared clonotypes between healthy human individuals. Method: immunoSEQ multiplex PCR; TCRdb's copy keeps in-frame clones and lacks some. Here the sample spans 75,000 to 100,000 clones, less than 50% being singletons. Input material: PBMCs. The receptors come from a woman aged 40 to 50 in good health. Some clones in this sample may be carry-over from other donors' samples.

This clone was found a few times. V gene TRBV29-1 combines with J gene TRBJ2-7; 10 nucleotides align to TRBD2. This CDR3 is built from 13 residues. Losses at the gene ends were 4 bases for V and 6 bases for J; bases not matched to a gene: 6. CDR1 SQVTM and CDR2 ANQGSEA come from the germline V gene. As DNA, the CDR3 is TGCAGCGTTGCCCCTAGCGGGAGTCCCGAGCAGTACTTC. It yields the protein CSVAPSGSPEQYF.

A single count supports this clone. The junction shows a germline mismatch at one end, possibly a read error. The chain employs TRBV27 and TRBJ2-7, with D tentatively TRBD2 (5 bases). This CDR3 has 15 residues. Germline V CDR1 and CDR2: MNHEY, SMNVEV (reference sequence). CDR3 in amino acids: CATSDPRTRPYEQYF. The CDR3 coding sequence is TGTGCCACCAGTGATCCCCGGACTCGGCCCTACGAGCAGTACTTC.

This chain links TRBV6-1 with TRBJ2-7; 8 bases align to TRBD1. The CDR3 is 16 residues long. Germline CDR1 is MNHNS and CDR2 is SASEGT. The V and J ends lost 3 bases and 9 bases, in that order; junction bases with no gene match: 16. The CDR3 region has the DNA TGTGCCAGCAGTGATCAAACCCCACTGACAGGGGCTTGGCAGTACTTC. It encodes CASSDQTPLTGAWQYF.